The 32 T cell receptor beta chains below were found in one sample sequenced in a study of shared clonotypes between healthy human individuals. Sequencing used immunoSEQ multiplex PCR; TCRdb keeps in-frame clones, though not all of them. The sample consists of nearly 1 million clones, roughly 72% of them appearing once. Material for sequencing was memory CD4+ T cells sorted from blood. Noted subset: CD45RA-negative fraction. These receptors were taken from a man between 18 and 35 years old in good health.

V and J are TRBV6-6 and TRBJ1-1, with TRBD1 matching 8 bases. V gave up 3 bases and J gave up 4 bases; unmatched junction bases: 7. The CDR3 length is 15 residues. In germline, CDR1 is MNHNY, CDR2 SVGAGI (reference sequence). Here the CDR3 reads CASSYTGGGGTEAFF. For the CDR3, the DNA is TGTGCCAGCAGTTATACAGGGGGTGGGGGCACTGAAGCTTTCTTT.

J is TRBJ1-1 and V is TRBV11-3; TRBD1 matches at 11 bases. This CDR3 comprises 14 residues. With 5 bases clipped from V and 5 bases from J, the junction kept 4 bases outside the gene matches. Germline V gene lookup returns CDR1 SGHNT and CDR2 YENEEA. The CDR3 protein is CASSTGTGGTEAFF. The CDR3 region has the DNA TGTGCCAGCAGCACCGGGACAGGGGGTACTGAAGCTTTCTTT.

At least ten counts were recorded for this clone. The same CDR3 also results from other DNA sequences found in this sample. The gene calls are TRBV6-6 and TRBJ1-6, with D uncertain. Trimming took 4 bases from V and 0 from J, leaving 7 bases between them. The V gene's germline CDR1 is MNHNY and CDR2 SVGAGI (reference sequence). CDR3 length equals 15 residues. The CDR3 DNA is TGTGCCAGCAGTTTAAGGAGCTCCTATAATTCACCCCTCCACTTT. This translates into CASSLRSSYNSPLHF.

This clone has only a few counts. The V gene is TRBV29-1, the J gene TRBJ1-1; a weak D match, TRBD1 (6 bases). The ends were cut back, 6 bases at V and 2 bases at J, with 13 bases in the middle. Germline V lookup: CDR1 SQVTM, CDR2 ANQGSEA. CDR3 length: 13 residues. CDR3 nucleotides: TGCAGCGTAATCGCACAGGGTAACACTGAAGCTTTCTTT. Amino acid sequence: CSVIAQGNTEAFF. The full variable domain, rest sourced from reference TRBV29-1 and TRBJ1-1, is SAVISQKPSRDICQRGTSLTIQCQVDSQVTMMFWYRQQPGQSLTLIATANQGSEATYESGFVIDKFPISRPNLTFSTLTVSNMSPEDSSIYLCSVIAQGNTEAFFGQGTRLTVV.

This chain links TRBV6-6 with TRBJ1-1, with TRBD1 matching over 9 bases. V trimming: 0 bases; J trimming: 1 base; junction bases outside the gene matches: 0. Per the germline V gene, CDR1 is MNHNY and CDR2 is SVGAGI (reference sequence). The CDR3 is 15 amino acids. CDR3 amino acids: CASSYSDRGNTEAFF. In nucleotides, the CDR3 is TGTGCCAGCAGTTACTCGGACAGGGGGAACACTGAAGCTTTCTTT.

In this sample, this clone turned up once. Other nucleotide sequences in the sample specify the same CDR3. The V call is TRBV29-1, the J call TRBJ1-1; D unresolved. Trimming shortened V by 6 bases and J by 1 base, and 9 bases separated the two germline ends. CDR1 and CDR2 from the germline V gene are SQVTM and ANQGSEA. The CDR3 is 12 residues long. The CDR3 spells CSVRGSNTEAFF. In nucleotides, the CDR3 is TGCAGCGTCCGTGGTTCGAACACTGAAGCTTTCTTT.

The chain uses TRBV7-9 and TRBJ2-7; possible D gene TRBD1, 6 bases. Germline CDR1 is SEHNR and CDR2 is FQNEAQ (reference sequence). The CDR3 covers 13 residues. Trimming stripped 4 bases from V and 1 base from J, with 8 bases between. Here the CDR3 DNA reads TGTGCCAGCAGCTGGACAGTTTCCTACGAGCAGTACTTC. Amino acid sequence: CASSWTVSYEQYF.

The V call is TRBV6-6, the J call TRBJ2-5, with unresolved D. The CDR3 consists of 13 residues. CDR1 is MNHNY, CDR2 SVGAGI, per germline (reference sequence). V lost 2 bases and J 1 base, leaving 5 bases between the germline ends. The CDR3 spells CASSYGSQETQYF. The DNA for the CDR3 is TGTGCCAGCAGTTACGGCAGCCAAGAGACCCAGTACTTC.

The V call is TRBV19, the J call TRBJ1-1, with 9 bases matching TRBD1. Trimming took 5 bases from V and 10 from J; bases not matched to a gene: 11. This CDR3 comprises 14 residues. CDR1 LNHDA and CDR2 SQIVND come from the germline V gene (reference sequence). The CDR3 nucleotides are TGTGCCAGTAGTGCGAACAGGGGGCAGCCGACAGCTTTCTTT. Encoded protein: CASSANRGQPTAFF.

The chain links TRBV25-1 to TRBJ2-1, with TRBD2 as a possible D gene (5 bases). Germline lookup yields CDR1 MGHDK and CDR2 SYGVNS. Trimming pared 2 bases from V and 12 bases from J, leaving 20 bases between. There are 15 residues in the CDR3. Here the CDR3 reads CASSEGRVQSRGQFF. The CDR3 DNA reads TGTGCCAGCAGTGAAGGACGGGTACAGTCCCGGGGGCAGTTCTTC.

The rearrangement links TRBV6-6 to TRBJ2-7; 7 bases are a match to TRBD2. V gave up 5 bases and J gave up 2 bases; unmatched junction bases: 6. The V gene's germline CDR1 is MNHNY and CDR2 SVGAGI (reference sequence). This CDR3 spans 14 amino acids. The CDR3 sequence: CASSNIAGTYEQYF. The CDR3 nucleotides are TGTGCCAGCAGTAATATAGCGGGTACCTACGAGCAGTACTTC.

This sequence joins TRBV5-1 and TRBJ2-5, with D possibly TRBD2 on 7 matching bases. The CDR3 consists of 15 residues. Germline lookup yields CDR1 SGHRS and CDR2 YFSETQ. Trimming cost V 3 bases and J 2 bases, with 14 bases left between them. CDR3 DNA: TGCGCCAGCAGCTGGGCCGGGGGGCCACAAGAGACCCAGTACTTC. Translation: CASSWAGGPQETQYF. The full variable domain, its missing parts supplied by reference TRBV5-1 and TRBJ2-5, is KAGVTQTPRYLIKTRGQQVTLSCSPISGHRSVSWYQQTPGQGLQFLFEYFSETQRNKGNFPGRFSGRQFSNSRSEMNVSTLELGDSALYLCASSWAGGPQETQYFGPGTRLLVL.

About this clone itself: This sample also contains other DNA sequences that code for the same CDR3. The CDR3 spells CASSVVGGTGELFF. CDR3 coding DNA: TGTGCCAGCAGCGTAGTGGGGGGAACCGGGGAGCTGTTTTTT. This sequence joins TRBV9 and TRBJ2-2; D is perhaps TRBD2 (6 bases). The CDR3 contains 14 residues. The ends were cut back, 0 bases at V and 5 bases at J, with 8 bases in the middle. Looked up from germline, CDR1 is SGDLS and CDR2 is YYNGEE.

The V gene is TRBV7-9, the J gene TRBJ2-2; maybe TRBD1 (6 bases). This CDR3 contains 12 residues. V was clipped by 5 bases and J by 7 bases, with 8 bases between them. Germline V CDR1 and CDR2: SEHNR, FQNEAQ (reference sequence). This CDR3 is CASSQDSGELFF. CDR3 nucleotides: TGTGCCAGCAGCCAGGACAGCGGGGAGCTGTTTTTT.

This clone was recorded once. The chain recombines TRBV7-2 with TRBJ2-1; 12 nucleotides agree with TRBD2. The germline V gene encodes CDR1 SGHTA and CDR2 FQGNSA. This CDR3 is built from 16 residues. V trimming: 3 bases; J trimming: 8 bases; junction bases outside the gene matches: 8. This chain's CDR3 is CASSLRLAGVLDEQFF. As DNA, the CDR3 is TGTGCCAGCAGCTTGAGACTAGCGGGAGTTTTAGATGAGCAGTTCTTC.

The CDR3, as DNA: TGTGCCAGCAGTGAATACGGGACCCTCAATGAGCAGTTCTTC. This encodes CASSEYGTLNEQFF. This chain uses TRBV25-1 with TRBJ2-1, with D perhaps TRBD1 or TRBD2 (5 bases each). Germline CDR1 reads MGHDK; CDR2 reads SYGVNS. This CDR3 has 14 amino acids. V gave up 0 bases and J gave up 6 bases, with 9 bases separating them.

This sequence joins TRBV9 and TRBJ1-2, with D possibly TRBD1 on 5 matching bases. V was trimmed by 3 bases and J by 5 bases, leaving 17 bases between them. This CDR3 is built from 15 residues. Looked up from germline, CDR1 is SGDLS and CDR2 is YYNGEE. The CDR3 DNA reads as TGTGCCAGCAGCGCGAGGGGAGATAGCGGGTATGGCTACACCTTC. Translated: CASSARGDSGYGYTF. Filled out from reference TRBV9 and TRBJ1-2, the complete variable domain reads DSGVTQTPKHLITATGQRVTLRCSPRSGDLSVYWYQQSLDQGLQFLIQYYNGEERAKGNILERFSAQQFPDLHSELNLSSLELGDSALYFCASSARGDSGYGYTFGSGTRLTVV.

This clone was detected once. The V call is TRBV2, the J call TRBJ2-7; D might be TRBD1 (5 bases). CDR1 is SNHLY, CDR2 FYNNEI, per germline. V was trimmed by 7 bases and J by 3 bases, leaving 13 bases between them. The CDR3 runs 13 residues. DNA for the CDR3: TGTGCCAGCACTCAGGGTTTTTACTACGAGCAGTACTTC. As protein: CASTQGFYYEQYF. Using reference TRBV2 and TRBJ2-7 for the parts outside the CDR3, the full variable domain is EPEVTQTPSHQVTQMGQEVILRCVPISNHLYFYWYRQILGQKVEFLVSFYNNEISEKSEIFDDQFSVERPDGSNFTLKIRSTKLEDSAMYFCASTQGFYYEQYFGPGTRLTVT.

V is TRBV4-3 and J is TRBJ2-5, with 9 bases fitting TRBD2. V lost 4 bases, J lost 4 bases, and 10 bases stayed unmatched. Per germline, CDR1 LGHNA and CDR2 YSLEER. This CDR3 spans 16 amino acids. CDR3 nucleotide sequence: TGCGCCAGCAGCCCGACTAGCGGAGTTGGGGGAGAGACCCAGTACTTC. Protein product: CASSPTSGVGGETQYF.

The CDR3 sequence: CASSRGQNEKLFF. CDR3 DNA: TGTGCCAGCAGCCGAGGACAAAACGAAAAACTGTTTTTT. The chain links TRBV7-3 to TRBJ1-4; D is perhaps TRBD1 (5 bases). The germline V gene has CDR1 SGHTA and CDR2 FQGTGA. Trimming removed 5 bases at V and 8 bases at J, with 12 bases between. The CDR3 totals 13 residues.

The chain uses TRBV2 and TRBJ1-1, with TRBD1 as a possible D gene (5 bases). Trimming removed 8 bases from V and 1 base from J, with 14 bases in between. Germline CDR1 and CDR2: SNHLY and FYNNEI. This CDR3 contains 14 residues. CDR3 residues: CASRGTAWNTEAFF. The CDR3 coding sequence is TGTGCCAGCCGAGGGACGGCCTGGAACACTGAAGCTTTCTTT. The full variable domain, its missing parts supplied by reference TRBV2 and TRBJ1-1, is EPEVTQTPSHQVTQMGQEVILRCVPISNHLYFYWYRQILGQKVEFLVSFYNNEISEKSEIFDDQFSVERPDGSNFTLKIRSTKLEDSAMYFCASRGTAWNTEAFFGQGTRLTVV.

This clone came up a few times. This CDR3 reads CASSESSVSNQPQHF. The CDR3, as DNA: TGTGCCAGCAGTGAATCCAGTGTTAGCAATCAGCCCCAGCATTTT. This chain connects TRBV2 to TRBJ1-5, with unresolved D. Trimming cost V 2 bases and J 0 bases, with 8 bases left between them. This CDR3 is built from 15 residues. Germline assignment: CDR1 SNHLY and CDR2 FYNNEI.

This clone was observed at least ten times. The chain couples TRBV9 to TRBJ2-7; 9 bases are shared with TRBD1. The CDR3 length is 14 residues. V lost 0 bases to trimming and J lost 6 bases; unmatched junction nucleotides: 4. Germline V gives CDR1 SGDLS, CDR2 YYNGEE. The CDR3 DNA sequence: TGTGCCAGCAGCGTAGGGACAGGGGAGGGCGAGCAGTACTTC. This translates into CASSVGTGEGEQYF.

This clone was recorded once. CDR3 DNA: TGTGCCAGCACCCGGACGGGGGGGCGCTACGAGCAGTACTTC. It specifies CASTRTGGRYEQYF. The chain employs TRBV28 and TRBJ2-7; TRBD2 aligns across 8 bases. CDR3 length equals 14 residues. Germline V gene data show CDR1 as MDHEN and CDR2 as SYDVKM. The trim removed 7 bases at V and 3 bases at J, leaving 8 bases unmatched.

CDR3 nucleotides: TGTGCCAGCAGCAAAGGGACAGGGATCAATGGCTACACCTTC. It encodes CASSKGTGINGYTF. The V gene is TRBV7-8, the J gene TRBJ1-2; 9 nucleotides match TRBD1. The ends lost 5 bases at V and 6 bases at J; junction bases unmatched: 7. This CDR3 region has 14 residues. Per the germline V gene, CDR1 is SGHVS and CDR2 is FQNEAQ.

The count of this clone is one. This rearrangement joins TRBV9 to TRBJ2-5; the D gene is possibly TRBD2 (5 bases). Trimming shortened V by 3 bases and J by 4 bases, and 16 bases separated the two germline ends. The germline V gene has CDR1 SGDLS and CDR2 YYNGEE. The CDR3 length is 15 residues. CDR3 bases: TGTGCCAGCAGCGGACAAATGTCGGGAACAGAGACCCAGTACTTC. Protein: CASSGQMSGTETQYF.

V is TRBV7-9 and J is TRBJ2-7, with 7 bases lining up with TRBD1. Germline CDR1 and CDR2: SEHNR and FQNEAQ (reference sequence). V shed 4 bases and J 0 bases; nucleotides not matched to a gene: 6. This CDR3 contains 15 residues. Here the CDR3 reads CASSSEDRSSYEQYF. Here the CDR3 DNA reads TGTGCCAGCAGCTCTGAGGACAGGAGCTCCTACGAGCAGTACTTC. Full variable domain (remainder filled in from reference TRBV7-9 and TRBJ2-7): DTGVSQNPRHKITKRGQNVTFRCDPISEHNRLYWYRQTLGQGPEFLTYFQNEAQLEKSRLLSDRFSAERPKGSFSTLEIQRTEQGDSAMYLCASSSEDRSSYEQYFGPGTRLTVT.

The DNA of the CDR3 is TGTGCCGGACGAGCGGGGGGGCCCGGTGAGACCCAGTACTTC. Translating gives CAGRAGGPGETQYF. The chain uses TRBV30 and TRBJ2-5; 10 nucleotides line up with TRBD2. Trimming took 8 bases from V and 5 from J; bases not matched to a gene: 11. This CDR3 has 14 amino acids. Germline-derived CDR1 and CDR2 are GTSNPN and SVGIG (reference sequence).

The CDR3 region has the DNA TGTGCCAGCAGCCCGGACAGGGGTGTTTATTCACCCCTCCACTTT. Its protein product is CASSPDRGVYSPLHF. V and J are TRBV2 and TRBJ1-6; 9 bases are a match to TRBD1. Germline CDR1 reads SNHLY; CDR2 reads FYNNEI. Losses at the gene ends were 6 bases for V and 8 bases for J; bases not matched to a gene: 8. The CDR3 runs 15 residues.

With respect to this clone: Being one base from a much bigger clone, this may be a read error. This rearrangement joins TRBV7-6 to TRBJ1-2, with a tentative D call TRBD1 (6 bases). The germline V and J ends were trimmed by 5 bases and 1 base, with 8 bases remaining between them. CDR1 is SGHVS and CDR2 is FNYEAQ in the germline V gene. The CDR3 is 13 amino acids. CDR3 sequence reads: CASSPDSNYGYTF. DNA of the CDR3: TGTGCCAGCAGCCCGGACAGTAACTATGGCTACACCTTC.

The rearrangement joins TRBV11-1 to TRBJ1-4; 11 nucleotides align to TRBD1. This CDR3 comprises 14 residues. Germline V lookup: CDR1 SGHAT, CDR2 FQDESV (reference sequence). Losses at the gene ends were 4 bases for V and 7 bases for J; bases not matched to a gene: 2. CDR3: CASSSGTGGEKLFF. The CDR3 coding sequence is TGTGCCAGCAGCTCCGGGACAGGGGGTGAAAAACTGTTTTTT.

The chain couples TRBV28 to TRBJ1-5; possible D gene TRBD1, 5 bases. The germline V and J ends were trimmed by 8 bases and 6 bases, with 26 bases remaining between them. Germline V gives CDR1 MDHEN, CDR2 SYDVKM. The CDR3 sequence is 17 residues long. DNA for the CDR3: TGTGCCAGCTTGGAGGAGGGCGCGGCTCATGGGGGTCAGCCCCAGCATTTT. It codes for CASLEEGAAHGGQPQHF.